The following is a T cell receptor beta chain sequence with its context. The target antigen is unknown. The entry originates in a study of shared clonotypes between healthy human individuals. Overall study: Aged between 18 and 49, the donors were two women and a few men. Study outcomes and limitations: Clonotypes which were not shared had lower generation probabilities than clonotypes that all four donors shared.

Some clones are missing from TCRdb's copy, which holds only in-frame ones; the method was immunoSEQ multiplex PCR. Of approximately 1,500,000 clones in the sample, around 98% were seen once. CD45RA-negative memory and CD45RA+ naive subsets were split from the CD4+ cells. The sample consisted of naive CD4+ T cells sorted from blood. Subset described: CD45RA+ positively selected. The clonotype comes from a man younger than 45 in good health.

CDR3 sequence: CASSPGTSTIRVTQYF. The CDR3 region has the DNA TGTGCCAGCAGCCCCGGGACTAGTACAATTCGTGTGACCCAGTACTTC. The genes are TRBV5-4 and TRBJ2-5, with 8 bases that match TRBD2. Germline V lookup: CDR1 SGHNT, CDR2 YYREEE (reference sequence). The CDR3 is 16 residues long. The J segment lost 7 bases and the V segment lost 4 bases, leaving 15 bases of the junction unmatched.